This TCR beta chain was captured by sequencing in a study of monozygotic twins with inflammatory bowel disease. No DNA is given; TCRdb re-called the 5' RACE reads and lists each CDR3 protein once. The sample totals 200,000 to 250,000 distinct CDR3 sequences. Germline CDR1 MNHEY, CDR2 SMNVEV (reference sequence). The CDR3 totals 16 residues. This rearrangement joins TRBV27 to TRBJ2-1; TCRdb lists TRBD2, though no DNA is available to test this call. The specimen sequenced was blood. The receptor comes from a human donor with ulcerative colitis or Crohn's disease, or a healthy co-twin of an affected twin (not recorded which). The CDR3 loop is CASSLRLAGVRNEQFF.